This TCR beta chain originates from a study of tissue T cells after allogeneic stem cell transplantation (dated by TCRdb to the early 2020s). About the investigation overall: For tissues with multiple samples, a pathologist reviewed H&E sections and gave sequencing priority to samples with histologically apparent lymphocytes. The study profiled TCR beta repertoires in many tissues obtained from research autopsies of patients with and without GVHD, and also in mouse models of GVHD. The human part of the study was a prospective observational study with no blinding and no randomization.

Interpreted using the paper, the time point label stands for: human tissue collected at research (rapid) autopsy. Three non-HCT comparator patients with other cancers, having at least five GI tract samples and no known GI disease at death, were selected retrospectively. After a median post-mortem interval of about 10 hours, the autopsy tissues collected included GI sites spanning esophagus to rectum, along with liver, skin and lymphoid organs including spleen. Each autopsy specimen was cut in two, with one portion flash-frozen in liquid nitrogen and the remainder formalin-fixed, and the outer muscle layers of GI specimens were removed. To extract genomic DNA from frozen tissues, either the Mag-Bind Blood & Tissue DNA HDQ 96 Kit on a Chemagic 360 or the DNeasy Blood & Tissue Kit was used. Extracted DNA was further purified with the Genomic DNA Clean & Concentrator-25 kit because of concern about red blood cell contamination.

As for this clone: Its antigen is not yet known. It has no much larger one-base neighbor in the sample; base qualities were not kept.

Overall results and qualifications from the work: Within patients, how anatomically similar tissues were was a major factor shaping TCR repertoire composition, regardless of disease or transplant status. In both patients and mice, only a limited portion of the TCR repertoire detected in tissues was captured by blood and spleen T cells. A small and clinically heterogeneous patient cohort was studied, and sampling depth was acknowledged as a limitation. The study did not establish which tissue TCRs were alloreactive or antigen-specific, and some clones may have been host cells that persisted. Only a few T cell clones appeared in more than one patient, yet motif-based clustering showed tissue-specific repertoire signatures that were shared between patients. Blood samples were not available from the non-GVHD comparator patients.

The library relied on the immunoSEQ multiplex PCR assay. TCRbeta CDR3 sequencing was performed at survey depth by Adaptive Biotechnologies, and CDR3 sequences, V/J genes, productive frequency and template counts were reported. TCR beta CDR3 regions were amplified from genomic DNA rather than RNA. Per the original workflow: Pairwise repertoire overlap between tissues was quantified with Jensen-Shannon divergence, where 1 means complete divergence and 0 identical. Tissues were clustered by single-linkage agglomerative hierarchical clustering of pairwise JSD values and displayed as dendrograms. GLIPH2 was run on all patient samples with simulation_depth 1000, kmer_min_depth 3 and cdr3_length_cutoff 8, and groups with more than two unique CDR3s were retained. In a standardized tissue-overlap score, Jaccard GLIPH-group overlap across patients was extrapolated to a standard repertoire size of 1000 clones. To look at how diversity was associated with clinical or experimental variables, linear mixed-effect models were used, with tissue treated as a fixed effect and individual treated as a random effect. TCRdb provides this immuneACCESS table in a form limited to in-frame rearrangements. Some clones are lacking; in checked studies, under half of them reflect an unresolved V gene, and why the rest are absent is not known. Clonal size and the V and J genes are those of that table, whereas D and trimming came from the DNA. Counted in this sample were more than 6,500 clones; about 56% of them appeared once. Roughly a fifth of the sample goes to the ten largest clones.

V sheds 2 bases and J sheds 0 bases, leaving 7 bases between their ends. CDR1 and CDR2, looked up from the germline V gene (reference sequence), are GTSNPN and SVGIG. The CDR3 starts with the cysteine, ends with the phenylalanine, and has 13 residues. Only the CDR3 region is kept as DNA, spanning 39 bases read in frame from base 1. This material consisted of duodenum tissue, taken at autopsy. Recombination linked TRBV30 to TRBJ1-1; a confident D gene designation cannot be given. This sequence originates from an older female donor with lung cancer. The CDR3 in this case is CAWSTDVNTEAFF. The nucleotide sequence reads as follows: TGTGCCTGGAGTACAGACGTGAACACTGAAGCTTTCTTT.